Reported below is one T cell receptor (beta chain). What this receptor recognizes is not known. Base qualities are missing; no much larger clone stands one base away. TCRbeta CDR3 regions were amplified from genomic DNA using the immunoSEQ Assay, a bias-controlled multiplex PCR. The source study handled its data this way. Nucleated cell counts per sample were estimated from amplification of reference gene primers within the assay. To quantify the absolute abundance of each unique TCRbeta CDR3 rearrangement, sequence reads were collapsed and filtered. For each sample, productive Simpson clonality was calculated as the square root of Simpson's diversity index across productive rearrangements. TCRdb carries this immuneACCESS record with in-frame sequences only. Its versions omit some clonotypes, under half of them owing to an unresolved V gene in the studies checked, with the rest unexplained. V and J calls plus clone size are reproduced from that table; the DNA served to infer D and trimming. The sample profile shows around 80,000 clones; roughly four fifths of them were found once. About 10% of the sample is in the top ten clones.

Each collaborating institution followed its own protocols to collect whole blood in K2EDTA tubes. Collaborator samples were shipped for TCRbeta analysis as frozen whole blood, isolated PBMCs, or DNA extracted from either sample type. This specimen belongs to a study of blood T cell repertoires in COVID-19 (TCRdb year 2020). Background on the whole study: Samples from collaborators originated in the United States, Italy and Spain and spanned both the acute and convalescent phases of COVID-19. The dataset comprised deeply sampled blood TCRbeta repertoires from subjects exposed to, actively infected with, or recovered from COVID-19. Where available, HLA class I and class II types were taken from metadata supplied by the sample provider and were not determined by assay-based typing. The samples were drawn from two sources: the first 160 participants of the ongoing ImmuneRACE study, and about 1,300 subjects contributed by 6 global collaborators. The sample metadata nearly always contained a de-identified subject ID, COVID-19 status, age in years and sex. The prospective study material was composed of cDNA or gDNA derived from T cells, B-cell-depleted T cells, or PBMCs. The repertoires were released in a freely available public database meant as a resource for research on the immune response to SARS-CoV-2.

The germline V gene encodes CDR1 LNHNV and CDR2 YYDKDF (reference sequence). Inclusive of the bounding cysteine and phenylalanine, the CDR3 is 13 residues long. Kept here is only the CDR3 DNA, which spans 39 bases and is read in frame from base 1. V was cut back by 2 bases and J by 4 bases, leaving a gap of 6 bases between them. Overall results and qualifications from the work: How much clinical and demographic metadata was included differed by source and by participant, and the metadata was provided uncurated.

Sequencing input: peripheral blood. The receptor comes from a man in his sixties with acute or convalescent COVID-19. This receptor chain uses TRBV15 and TRBJ1-3; the D gene cannot be resolved reliably. Here the CDR3 is given as CATSRPPGNTIYF. The nucleotide sequence is TGTGCCACCAGCAGACCTCCCGGAAACACCATATATTTT.